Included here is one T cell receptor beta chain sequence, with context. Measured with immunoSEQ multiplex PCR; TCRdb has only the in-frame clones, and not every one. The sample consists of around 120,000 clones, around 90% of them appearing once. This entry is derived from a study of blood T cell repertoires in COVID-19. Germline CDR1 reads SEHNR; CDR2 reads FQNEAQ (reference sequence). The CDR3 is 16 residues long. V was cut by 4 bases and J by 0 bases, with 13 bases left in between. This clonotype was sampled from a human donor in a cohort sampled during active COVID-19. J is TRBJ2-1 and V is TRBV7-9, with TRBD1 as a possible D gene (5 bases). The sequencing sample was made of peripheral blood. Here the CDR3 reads CASSSPRVPSYNEQFF. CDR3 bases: TGTGCCAGCAGCTCACCCAGGGTTCCCTCCTACAATGAGCAGTTCTTC.